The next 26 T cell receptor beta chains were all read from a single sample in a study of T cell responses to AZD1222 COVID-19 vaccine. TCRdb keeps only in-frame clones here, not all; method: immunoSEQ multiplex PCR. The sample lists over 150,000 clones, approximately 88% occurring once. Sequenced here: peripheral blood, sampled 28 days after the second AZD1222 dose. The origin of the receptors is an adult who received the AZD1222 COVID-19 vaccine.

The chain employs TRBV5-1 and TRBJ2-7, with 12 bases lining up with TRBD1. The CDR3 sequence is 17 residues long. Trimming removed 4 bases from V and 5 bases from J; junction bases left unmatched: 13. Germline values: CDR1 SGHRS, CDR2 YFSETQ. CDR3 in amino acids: CASSLYTQRDRGHEQYF. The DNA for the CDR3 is TGCGCCAGCAGCCTGTATACTCAAAGGGACAGGGGGCACGAGCAGTACTTC.

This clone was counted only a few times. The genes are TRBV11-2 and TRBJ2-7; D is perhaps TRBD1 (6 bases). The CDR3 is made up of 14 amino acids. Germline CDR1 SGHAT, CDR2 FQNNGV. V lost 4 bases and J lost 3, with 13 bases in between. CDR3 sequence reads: CASSSGTSGYEQYF. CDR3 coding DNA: TGTGCCAGCAGCTCCGGGACATCTGGCTACGAGCAGTACTTC.

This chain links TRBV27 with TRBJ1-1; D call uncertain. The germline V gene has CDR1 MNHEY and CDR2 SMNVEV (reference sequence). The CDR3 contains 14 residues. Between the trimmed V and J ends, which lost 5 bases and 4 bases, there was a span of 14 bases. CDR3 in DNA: TGTGCCAGCAGTGTCGGGCCTCTTGGCACTGAAGCTTTCTTT. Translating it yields CASSVGPLGTEAFF.

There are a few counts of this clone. CDR3 sequence: CASSLALTYEQYF. CDR3 DNA sequence: TGTGCCAGCAGCTTAGCCCTCACCTACGAGCAGTACTTC. The chain carries TRBV11-2 and TRBJ2-7; no reliable D call. Between the trimmed V and J ends, which lost 1 base and 2 bases, there was a span of 6 bases. CDR1 and CDR2 from the germline V gene are SGHAT and FQNNGV. The CDR3 totals 13 residues. Full variable domain (outside the CDR3, taken from reference TRBV11-2 and TRBJ2-7): EAGVAQSPRYKIIEKRQSVAFWCNPISGHATLYWYQQILGQGPKLLIQFQNNGVVDDSQLPKDRFSAERLKGVDSTLKIQPAKLEDSAVYLCASSLALTYEQYFGPGTRLTVT.

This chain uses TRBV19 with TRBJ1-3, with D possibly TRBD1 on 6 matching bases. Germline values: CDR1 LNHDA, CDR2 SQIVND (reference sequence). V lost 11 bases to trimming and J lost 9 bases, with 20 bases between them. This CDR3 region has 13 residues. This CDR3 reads CAGNTGAGATIYF. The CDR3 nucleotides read TGTGCCGGTAACACAGGAGCGGGGGCCACCATATATTTT.

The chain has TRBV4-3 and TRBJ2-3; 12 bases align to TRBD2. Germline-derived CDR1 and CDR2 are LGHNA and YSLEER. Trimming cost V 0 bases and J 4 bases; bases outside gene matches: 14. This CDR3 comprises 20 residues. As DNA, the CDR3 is TGCGCCAGCAGCCAAGACGTGCGCTTCGCTAGCGGGGGGGCTGCAGATACGCAGTATTTT. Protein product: CASSQDVRFASGGAADTQYF.

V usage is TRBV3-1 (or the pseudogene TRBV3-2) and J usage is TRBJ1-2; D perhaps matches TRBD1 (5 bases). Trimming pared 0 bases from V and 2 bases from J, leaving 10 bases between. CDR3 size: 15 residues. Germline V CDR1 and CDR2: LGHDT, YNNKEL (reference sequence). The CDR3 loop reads CASSQDDQGNYGYTF. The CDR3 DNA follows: TGTGCCAGCAGCCAAGACGACCAGGGAAACTATGGCTACACCTTC.

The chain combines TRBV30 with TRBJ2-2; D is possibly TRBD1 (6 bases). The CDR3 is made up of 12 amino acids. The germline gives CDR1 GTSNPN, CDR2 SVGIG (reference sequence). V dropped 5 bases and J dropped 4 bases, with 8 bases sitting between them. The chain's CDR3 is CAWGRGTGELFF. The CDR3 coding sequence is TGTGCCTGGGGCAGGGGCACCGGGGAGCTGTTTTTT.

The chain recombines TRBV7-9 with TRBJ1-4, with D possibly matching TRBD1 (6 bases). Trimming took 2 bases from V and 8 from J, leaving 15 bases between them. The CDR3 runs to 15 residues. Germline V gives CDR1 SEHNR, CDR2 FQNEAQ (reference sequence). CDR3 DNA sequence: TGTGCCAGCAGCTTAAATCGTGGGGGCCGGGAAAAACTGTTTTTT. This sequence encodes CASSLNRGGREKLFF.

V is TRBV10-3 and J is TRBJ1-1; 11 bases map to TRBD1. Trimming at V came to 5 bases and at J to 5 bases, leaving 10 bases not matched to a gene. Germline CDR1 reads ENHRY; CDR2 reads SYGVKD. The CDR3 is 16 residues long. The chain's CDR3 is CAISYGQGARRTEAFF. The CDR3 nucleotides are TGTGCCATCAGTTACGGACAGGGGGCGCGGAGGACTGAAGCTTTCTTT.

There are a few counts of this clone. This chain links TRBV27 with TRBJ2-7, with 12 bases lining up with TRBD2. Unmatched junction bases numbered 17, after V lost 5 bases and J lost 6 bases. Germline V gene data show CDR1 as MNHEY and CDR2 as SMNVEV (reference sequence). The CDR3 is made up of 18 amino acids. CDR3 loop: CASSPRLAGADWGFEQYF. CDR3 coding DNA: TGTGCCAGCAGTCCGAGACTAGCGGGGGCCGACTGGGGTTTCGAGCAGTACTTC.

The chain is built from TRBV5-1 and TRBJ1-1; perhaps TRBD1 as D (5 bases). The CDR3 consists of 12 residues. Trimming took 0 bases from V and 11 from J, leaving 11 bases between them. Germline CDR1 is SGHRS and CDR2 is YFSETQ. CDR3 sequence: CASSLVQGDAFF. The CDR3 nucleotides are TGCGCCAGCAGCTTGGTTCAGGGCGACGCTTTCTTT.

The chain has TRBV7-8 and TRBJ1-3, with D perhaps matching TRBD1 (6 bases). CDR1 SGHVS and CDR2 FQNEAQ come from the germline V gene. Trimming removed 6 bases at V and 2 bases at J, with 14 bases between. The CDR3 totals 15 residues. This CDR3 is CASRPTGTTGNTIYF. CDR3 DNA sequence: TGTGCCAGCAGGCCTACCGGGACAACTGGAAACACCATATATTTT.

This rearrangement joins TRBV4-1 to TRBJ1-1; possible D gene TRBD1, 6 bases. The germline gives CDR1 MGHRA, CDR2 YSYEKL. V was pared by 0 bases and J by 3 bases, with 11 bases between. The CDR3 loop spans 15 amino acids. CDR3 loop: CASSQDWRGDTEAFF. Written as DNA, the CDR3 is TGCGCCAGCAGCCAAGATTGGAGGGGGGACACTGAAGCTTTCTTT.

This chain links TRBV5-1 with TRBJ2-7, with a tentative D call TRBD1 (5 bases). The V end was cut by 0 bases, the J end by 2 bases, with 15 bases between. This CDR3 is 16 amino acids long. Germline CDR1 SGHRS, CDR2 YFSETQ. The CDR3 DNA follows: TGCGCCAGCAGCTTGGCCTCGACAGCTATTGCCTACGAGCAGTACTTC. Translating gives CASSLASTAIAYEQYF.

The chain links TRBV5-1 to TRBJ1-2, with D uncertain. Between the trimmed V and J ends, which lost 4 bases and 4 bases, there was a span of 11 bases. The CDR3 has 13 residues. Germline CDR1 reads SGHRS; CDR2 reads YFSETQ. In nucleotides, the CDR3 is TGCGCCAGCAGCGAGCCCCCAAGCTATGGCTACACCTTC. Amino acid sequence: CASSEPPSYGYTF.

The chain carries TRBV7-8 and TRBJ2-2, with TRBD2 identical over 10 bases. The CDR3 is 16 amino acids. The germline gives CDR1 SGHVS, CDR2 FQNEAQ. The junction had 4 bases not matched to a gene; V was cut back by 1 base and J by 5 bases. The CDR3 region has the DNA TGTGCCAGCAGCTTAGGGAGCGGGGGGGCAACCGGGGAGCTGTTTTTT. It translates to CASSLGSGGATGELFF. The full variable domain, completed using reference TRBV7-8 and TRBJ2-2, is GAGVSQSPRYKVAKRGQDVALRCDPISGHVSLFWYQQALGQGPEFLTYFQNEAQLDKSGLPSDRFFAERPEGSVSTLKIQRTQQEDSAVYLCASSLGSGGATGELFFGEGSRLTVL.

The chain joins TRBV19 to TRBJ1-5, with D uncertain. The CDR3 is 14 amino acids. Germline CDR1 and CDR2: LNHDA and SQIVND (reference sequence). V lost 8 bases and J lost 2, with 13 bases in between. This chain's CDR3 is CASLPGSGNQPQHF. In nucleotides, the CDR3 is TGTGCCAGTCTACCCGGGTCCGGCAATCAGCCCCAGCATTTT.

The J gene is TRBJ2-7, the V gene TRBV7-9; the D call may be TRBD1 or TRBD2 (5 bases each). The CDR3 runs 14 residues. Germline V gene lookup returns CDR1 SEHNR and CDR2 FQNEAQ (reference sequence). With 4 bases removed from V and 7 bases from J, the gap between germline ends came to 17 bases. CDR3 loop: CASSSSGTSGEQYF. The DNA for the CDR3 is TGTGCCAGCAGCTCCTCCGGGACGTCGGGAGAGCAGTACTTC.

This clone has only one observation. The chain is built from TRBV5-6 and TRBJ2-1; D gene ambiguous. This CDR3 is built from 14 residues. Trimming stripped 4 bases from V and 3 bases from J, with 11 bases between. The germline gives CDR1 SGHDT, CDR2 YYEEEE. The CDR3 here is CASSPRSSYNEQFF. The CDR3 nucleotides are TGTGCCAGCAGCCCGCGTTCGAGCTACAATGAGCAGTTCTTC. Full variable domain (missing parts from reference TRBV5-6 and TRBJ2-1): DAGVTQSPTHLIKTRGQQVTLRCSPKSGHDTVSWYQQALGQGPQFIFQYYEEEERQRGNFPDRFSGHQFPNYSSELNVNALLLGDSALYLCASSPRSSYNEQFFGPGTRLTVL.

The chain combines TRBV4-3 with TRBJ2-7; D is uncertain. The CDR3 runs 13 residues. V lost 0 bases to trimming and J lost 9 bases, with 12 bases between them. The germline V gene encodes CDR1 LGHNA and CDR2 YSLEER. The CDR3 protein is CASSQEVGYVQYF. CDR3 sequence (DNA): TGCGCCAGCAGCCAAGAGGTCGGGTATGTGCAGTACTTC.

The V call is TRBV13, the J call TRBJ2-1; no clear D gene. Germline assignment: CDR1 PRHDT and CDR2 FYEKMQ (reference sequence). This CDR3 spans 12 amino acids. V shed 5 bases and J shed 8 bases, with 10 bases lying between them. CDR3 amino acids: CASSRDGYEQFF. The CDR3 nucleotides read TGTGCCAGCAGCCGAGACGGTTATGAGCAGTTCTTC.

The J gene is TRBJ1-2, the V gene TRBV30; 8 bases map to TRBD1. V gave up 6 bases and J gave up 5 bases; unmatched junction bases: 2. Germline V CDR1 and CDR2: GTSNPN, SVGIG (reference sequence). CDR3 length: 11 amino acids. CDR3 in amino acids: CACQGAYGYTF. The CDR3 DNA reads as TGTGCCTGCCAGGGGGCTTATGGCTACACCTTC.

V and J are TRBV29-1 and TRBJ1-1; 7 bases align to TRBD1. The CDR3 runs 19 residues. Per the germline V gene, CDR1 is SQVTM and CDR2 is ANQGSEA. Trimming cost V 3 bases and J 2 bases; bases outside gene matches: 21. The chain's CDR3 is CSVESRDIGYTGANTEAFF. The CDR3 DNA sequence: TGCAGCGTTGAGTCACGGGACATAGGGTACACAGGGGCAAACACTGAAGCTTTCTTT.

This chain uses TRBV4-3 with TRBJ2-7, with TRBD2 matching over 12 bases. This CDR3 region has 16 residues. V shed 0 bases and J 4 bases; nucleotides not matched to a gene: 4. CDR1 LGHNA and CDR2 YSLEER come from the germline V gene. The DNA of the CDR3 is TGCGCCAGCAGCCAAGATCCTAGCGGGGGGGGTTACGAGCAGTACTTC. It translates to CASSQDPSGGGYEQYF.

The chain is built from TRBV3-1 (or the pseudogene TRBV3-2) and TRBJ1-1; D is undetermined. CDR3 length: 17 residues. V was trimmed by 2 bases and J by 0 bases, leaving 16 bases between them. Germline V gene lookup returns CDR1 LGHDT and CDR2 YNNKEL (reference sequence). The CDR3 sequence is CASSQTSQFPMNTEAFF. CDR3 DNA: TGTGCCAGCAGCCAAACGTCACAGTTTCCCATGAACACTGAAGCTTTCTTT.